These 26 T cell receptor beta chains share one sample of origin, sequenced in a study of T cells after posttransplantation cyclophosphamide. Libraries were prepared by immunoSEQ multiplex PCR; TCRdb keeps only in-frame clonotypes and omits some of them. The repertoire holds approximately 23,000 clones, 95% to 98% seen once, with over 0.1% in the top ten. The naive gate required viable CD3+CD4+ or CD3+CD8+ cells with CCR7+CD45RA+CD45RO-CD95-CD27+CD28+ phenotype. Input material: naive CD4+ T cells sorted from PBMCs. The receptors come from a man aged 50 or older in good health, CMV-negative, and a related stem cell transplant donor.

Concerning this clone: The same CDR3 also results from other DNA sequences found in this sample. V gene TRBV10-1 combines with J gene TRBJ2-1; TRBD2 is a possible D gene (5 bases). Germline V gives CDR1 WNHNN, CDR2 SYGVQD (reference sequence). The CDR3 consists of 16 residues. Trimming cost V 0 bases and J 8 bases, with 17 bases left between them. This CDR3 is CASSESASGSLHEQFF. CDR3 coding DNA: TGCGCCAGCAGTGAGTCCGCTAGTGGGAGTCTTCATGAGCAGTTCTTC.

This clone was picked up one time. This chain joins TRBV5-1 and TRBJ2-1; D is unresolved. V was pared by 4 bases and J by 6 bases, with 5 bases between. Germline lookup yields CDR1 SGHRS and CDR2 YFSETQ. The CDR3 sequence is 11 residues long. The CDR3 region is CASSGRNEQFF. The DNA of the CDR3 is TGCGCCAGCAGCGGCCGCAATGAGCAGTTCTTC.

V gene TRBV19 combines with J gene TRBJ2-3; 8 bases agree with TRBD2. The CDR3 is 14 amino acids. Trimming at V came to 5 bases and at J to 3 bases, leaving 4 bases not matched to a gene. Per germline, CDR1 LNHDA and CDR2 SQIVND (reference sequence). The CDR3 sequence: CASSPRGGTDTQYF. The CDR3 nucleotides read TGTGCCAGTAGTCCCCGCGGGGGGACAGATACGCAGTATTTT. Variable domain in full (rest from reference TRBV19 and TRBJ2-3): DGGITQSPKYLFRKEGQNVTLSCEQNLNHDAMYWYRQDPGQGLRLIYYSQIVNDFQKGDIAEGYSVSREKKESFPLTVTSAQKNPTAFYLCASSPRGGTDTQYFGPGTRLTVL.

CDR3: CASSLQGAKYEQYF. DNA of the CDR3: TGTGCCAGCAGCTTACAGGGGGCGAAGTACGAGCAGTACTTC. The chain links TRBV7-8 to TRBJ2-7, with TRBD1 matching over 8 bases. Germline values: CDR1 SGHVS, CDR2 FQNEAQ. This CDR3 is 14 amino acids long. V lost 2 bases and J lost 4; bases outside the gene matches: 4.

This clone was observed once. CDR3 residues: CASSARTGVMGDGELFF. DNA for the CDR3: TGTGCCAGCAGTGCTAGGACAGGGGTAATGGGGGACGGGGAGCTGTTTTTT. The V gene is TRBV2, the J gene TRBJ2-2; 9 bases map to TRBD1. V shed 4 bases, J shed 7 bases, and the junction held 13 bases outside the gene matches. The CDR3 is 17 residues long. CDR1 is SNHLY and CDR2 is FYNNEI in the germline V gene.

The gene calls are TRBV6-5 and TRBJ2-7, with 8 positions matching TRBD2. Germline CDR1 is MNHEY and CDR2 is SVGAGI. CDR3 length: 15 residues. Unmatched junction bases numbered 12, after V lost 6 bases and J lost 5 bases. CDR3 sequence reads: CASSPSSGRGHEQYF. The DNA for the CDR3 is TGTGCCAGCAGCCCGTCGAGCGGGAGAGGCCACGAGCAGTACTTC.

The chain carries TRBV5-6 and TRBJ2-7; TRBD2 might be the D (6 bases). This CDR3 is built from 17 residues. In germline, CDR1 is SGHDT, CDR2 YYEEEE. The V gene lost 1 base and the J gene lost 3 bases, with 20 bases spanning the gap. This chain's CDR3 is CASSLTRNMGGSYEQYF. CDR3 bases: TGTGCCAGCAGCTTGACCCGGAACATGGGAGGTAGCTACGAGCAGTACTTC.

A single count supports this clone. This chain links TRBV5-1 with TRBJ1-4; weak D call: TRBD1 (5 bases). The germline gives CDR1 SGHRS, CDR2 YFSETQ. The CDR3 runs to 15 residues. Trimming stripped 6 bases from V and 4 bases from J, with 16 bases between. The CDR3: CASKAGHRVNEKLFF. The CDR3 DNA reads TGCGCCAGCAAAGCAGGGCACAGAGTTAATGAAAAACTGTTTTTT.

V gene TRBV7-2 combines with J gene TRBJ2-6; TRBD1 might be the D (6 bases). CDR1 SGHTA and CDR2 FQGNSA come from the germline V gene. This CDR3 comprises 14 residues. With 8 bases removed from V and 1 base from J, the gap between germline ends came to 9 bases. Here the CDR3 reads CASYRVSGANVLTF. The DNA for the CDR3 is TGTGCCAGCTACAGGGTTTCTGGGGCCAACGTCCTGACTTTC.

V and J are TRBV9 and TRBJ2-3, with D tentatively TRBD1 (5 bases). Germline lookup yields CDR1 SGDLS and CDR2 YYNGEE. The CDR3 consists of 14 residues. V was shortened by 7 bases and J by 2 bases, with 14 bases between the two germline ends. CDR3 in DNA: TGTGCCAGCGCCCCTGGGGCGACCACAGATACGCAGTATTTT. Protein product: CASAPGATTDTQYF.

The chain recombines TRBV2 with TRBJ1-3; 7 nucleotides match TRBD1. Germline V gives CDR1 SNHLY, CDR2 FYNNEI. V trimming: 4 bases; J trimming: 3 bases; junction bases outside the gene matches: 6. The CDR3 is 15 residues long. Written as DNA, the CDR3 is TGTGCCAGCAGTGTTGGCAGGGGGGATGGAAACACCATATATTTT. Translating it yields CASSVGRGDGNTIYF. Filled out from reference TRBV2 and TRBJ1-3, the complete variable domain reads EPEVTQTPSHQVTQMGQEVILRCVPISNHLYFYWYRQILGQKVEFLVSFYNNEISEKSEIFDDQFSVERPDGSNFTLKIRSTKLEDSAMYFCASSVGRGDGNTIYFGEGSWLTVV.

The gene calls are TRBV5-4 and TRBJ2-3; D ambiguous. The CDR3 contains 14 residues. The V gene lost 4 bases and the J gene lost 5 bases, with 14 bases spanning the gap. The germline V gene encodes CDR1 SGHNT and CDR2 YYREEE (reference sequence). CDR3 in DNA: TGTGCCAGCAGCCCCAGCGAGCGCGGAGATACGCAGTATTTT. It is translated as CASSPSERGDTQYF.

V and J are TRBV30 and TRBJ2-5; D is unclear. The CDR3 is 12 residues long. Trimming left V 2 bases short and J 4 bases short, with 8 bases between. Germline lookup yields CDR1 GTSNPN and CDR2 SVGIG (reference sequence). DNA for the CDR3: TGTGCCTGGAGTTTGCGGCTAGAGACCCAGTACTTC. Translating it yields CAWSLRLETQYF.

The chain recombines TRBV5-1 with TRBJ2-3; 7 positions agree with TRBD2. V trimming: 0 bases; J trimming: 3 bases; junction bases outside the gene matches: 4. Germline V CDR1 and CDR2: SGHRS, YFSETQ. The CDR3 consists of 15 residues. The CDR3 region has the DNA TGCGCCAGCAGCTTGGGCGGGAGTACTACAGATACGCAGTATTTT. Translated, it gives CASSLGGSTTDTQYF.

This chain links TRBV5-4 with TRBJ2-3, with 11 bases aligning to TRBD1. With V trimmed by 5 bases and J by 0 bases, 5 bases remained unmatched. CDR3 size: 16 residues. Germline V gene data show CDR1 as SGHNT and CDR2 as YYREEE (reference sequence). The CDR3, as DNA: TGTGCCAGCAGACCGGGACAGGGGGGCAGCACAGATACGCAGTATTTT. This gives the protein CASRPGQGGSTDTQYF.

The rearrangement links TRBV7-9 to TRBJ2-2; perhaps TRBD1 as D (6 bases). The CDR3 extends over 13 amino acids. V lost 8 bases to trimming and J lost 0 bases, with 7 bases between them. Germline values: CDR1 SEHNR, CDR2 FQNEAQ (reference sequence). The CDR3 here is CASGTPNTGELFF. The CDR3 region has the DNA TGTGCCAGCGGGACACCGAACACCGGGGAGCTGTTTTTT.

V gene TRBV7-9 combines with J gene TRBJ1-4; 11 nucleotides match TRBD1. With 4 bases clipped from V and 0 bases from J, the junction kept 1 base outside the gene matches. Germline-derived CDR1 and CDR2 are SEHNR and FQNEAQ (reference sequence). CDR3 length: 16 amino acids. The CDR3 loop is CASSSGQGATNEKLFF. The CDR3 DNA reads as TGTGCCAGCAGCTCGGGACAGGGGGCAACTAATGAAAAACTGTTTTTT. The full variable domain, completed using reference TRBV7-9 and TRBJ1-4, is DTGVSQNPRHKITKRGQNVTFRCDPISEHNRLYWYRQTLGQGPEFLTYFQNEAQLEKSRLLSDRFSAERPKGSFSTLEIQRTEQGDSAMYLCASSSGQGATNEKLFFGSGTQLSVL.

The CDR3 reads CASSYLGQRNTEAFF. As DNA, the CDR3 is TGTGCCAGCAGTTACTTGGGACAACGGAACACTGAAGCTTTCTTT. J is TRBJ1-1 and V is TRBV6-5; D is perhaps TRBD1 (6 bases). The V end lost 1 base, the J end lost 1 base, and 10 bases lay between the germline ends. The CDR3 is 15 amino acids. Germline CDR1 and CDR2: MNHEY and SVGAGI.

This rearrangement joins TRBV7-3 to TRBJ2-1; 9 bases agree with TRBD2. Trimming cost V 1 base and J 8 bases; bases outside gene matches: 3. This CDR3 comprises 14 residues. CDR1 and CDR2 from the germline V gene are SGHTA and FQGTGA. In DNA form, the CDR3 reads TGTGCCAGCAGCTTAAATAGCGGGAGCTATGAGCAGTTCTTC. It codes for CASSLNSGSYEQFF.

The chain carries TRBV19 and TRBJ2-1, with 8 nucleotides matching TRBD2. Germline V gene lookup returns CDR1 LNHDA and CDR2 SQIVND (reference sequence). The CDR3 sequence is 17 residues long. Trimming cost V 5 bases and J 0 bases; bases outside gene matches: 9. The DNA for the CDR3 is TGTGCCAGTAGTCGTAGCGGGATATCTACCTCCTACAATGAGCAGTTCTTC. Residues: CASSRSGISTSYNEQFF. The whole variable domain, remainder taken from reference TRBV19 and TRBJ2-1, is DGGITQSPKYLFRKEGQNVTLSCEQNLNHDAMYWYRQDPGQGLRLIYYSQIVNDFQKGDIAEGYSVSREKKESFPLTVTSAQKNPTAFYLCASSRSGISTSYNEQFFGPGTRLTVL.

This clone was found once. This chain's CDR3 is CASSLGTGGGYEQYF. Here the CDR3 DNA reads TGTGCCAGCAGCTTAGGGACAGGGGGCGGCTACGAGCAGTACTTC. The chain has TRBV7-7 and TRBJ2-7; 11 nucleotides agree with TRBD1. The V gene end was trimmed by 1 base and the J gene end by 3 bases; junction bases not matched to a gene: 2. The CDR3 runs to 15 residues. Germline CDR1 and CDR2: SSHAT and FNYEAQ (reference sequence).

This sequence joins TRBV10-3 and TRBJ2-1, with TRBD1 matching over 9 bases. Germline V gene data show CDR1 as ENHRY and CDR2 as SYGVKD. Trimming at V came to 4 bases and at J to 9 bases, leaving 10 bases not matched to a gene. This CDR3 has 15 amino acids. The DNA for the CDR3 is TGTGCCATCAGTGCCCGGGACAGGGTAACCGGTGAGCAGTTCTTC. This translates into CAISARDRVTGEQFF.

This chain connects TRBV6-5 to TRBJ2-7, with 8 positions matching TRBD2. The junction had 11 bases not matched to a gene; V was cut back by 7 bases and J by 3 bases. Germline assignment: CDR1 MNHEY and CDR2 SVGAGI. The CDR3 spans 15 residues. CDR3 in DNA: TGTGCCAGCAAACCCGCGGATCTAGCGGGCTACGAGCAGTACTTC. Protein product: CASKPADLAGYEQYF.

The chain uses TRBV7-3 and TRBJ2-1, with 11 bases matching TRBD1. Trimming removed 3 bases from V and 4 bases from J; junction bases left unmatched: 2. The CDR3 length is 15 residues. CDR1 is SGHTA, CDR2 FQGTGA, per germline. The CDR3 loop is CASSFGQGAYNEQFF. The CDR3 bases are TGTGCCAGCAGCTTTGGACAGGGGGCTTACAATGAGCAGTTCTTC.

The sample holds a few counts of this clone. The CDR3 DNA reads as TGCAGTGGAGGGGAGACTAGGACGGATCAAGAGACCCAGTACTTC. Translated: CSGGETRTDQETQYF. This chain links TRBV29-1 with TRBJ2-5; D possibly corresponds to TRBD2 (6 bases). Germline V gives CDR1 SQVTM, CDR2 ANQGSEA. The CDR3 covers 15 residues.

Points on this clone: Other DNA sequences in the sample encode the same CDR3. This chain links TRBV18 with TRBJ2-3, with 8 positions matching TRBD2. Trimming at V came to 3 bases and at J to 6 bases, leaving 5 bases not matched to a gene. CDR3 length equals 14 residues. Germline V lookup: CDR1 KGHSH, CDR2 LQKENI. The DNA of the CDR3 is TGTGCCAGCTCACCCCCCGGACTAGCCGATACGCAGTATTTT. Amino acids: CASSPPGLADTQYF.